This TCR beta chain derives from a study of beta chain features in type 1 diabetes. The wider study: Age, gender, cell numbers and subset yield matched between patients and controls.

In total, each donor contributed a single heparinised blood draw that averaged roughly 100 mL. Sorting produced populations that all topped 95% purity. Losses at the gene ends were 6 bases for V and 9 bases for J; bases not matched to a gene: 6. The CDR3 sequence is 14 residues long. Germline lookup yields CDR1 MNHEY and CDR2 SVGAGI. The investigators reverse transcribed all of the isolated RNA, so they sequenced expressed TCRB transcripts. Data came from immunoSEQ multiplex PCR; TCRdb stores just in-frame clones and leaves some out. Of about 250,000 clones listed, about 14% are singletons. The TCR sequence derives from a woman aged 35 to 49 in good health. Sample: naive CD4+ T cells from blood. The rearrangement links TRBV6-5 to TRBJ2-1; TRBD1 agrees at 12 bases. The CDR3 region has the DNA TGTGCCAGCAGGAGGGGACAGGGGGCGCTTGAGCAGTTCTTC. This translates into CASRRGQGALEQFF.